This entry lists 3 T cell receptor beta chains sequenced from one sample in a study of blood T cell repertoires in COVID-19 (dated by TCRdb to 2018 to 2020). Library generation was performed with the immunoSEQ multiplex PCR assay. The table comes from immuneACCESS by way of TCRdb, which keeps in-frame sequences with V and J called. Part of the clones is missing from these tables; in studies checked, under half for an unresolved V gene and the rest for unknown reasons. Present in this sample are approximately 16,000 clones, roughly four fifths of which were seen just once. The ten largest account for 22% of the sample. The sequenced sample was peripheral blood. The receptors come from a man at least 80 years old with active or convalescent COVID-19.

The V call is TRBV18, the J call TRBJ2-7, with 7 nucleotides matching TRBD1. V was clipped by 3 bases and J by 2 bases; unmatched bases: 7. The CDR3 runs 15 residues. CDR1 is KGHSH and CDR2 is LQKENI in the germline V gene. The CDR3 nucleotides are TGTGCCAGCTCACCGGACAGGAATCCTACCTACGAGCAGTACTTC. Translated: CASSPDRNPTYEQYF.

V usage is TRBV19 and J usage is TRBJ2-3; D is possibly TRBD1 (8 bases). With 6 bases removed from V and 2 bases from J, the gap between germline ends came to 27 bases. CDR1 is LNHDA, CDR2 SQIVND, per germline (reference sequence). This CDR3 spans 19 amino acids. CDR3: CASSIDLPTGGGLTDTQYF. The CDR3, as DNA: TGTGCCAGTAGCATTGACTTGCCAACAGGGGGGGGCCTCACAGATACGCAGTATTTT.

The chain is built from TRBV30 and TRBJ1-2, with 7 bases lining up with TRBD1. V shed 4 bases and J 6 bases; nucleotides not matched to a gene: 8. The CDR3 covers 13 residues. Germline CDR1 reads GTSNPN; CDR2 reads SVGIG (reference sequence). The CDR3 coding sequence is TGTGCCTGGACCCCATTCAGGGGGAATGGCTACACCTTC. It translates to CAWTPFRGNGYTF.